What follows are 21 T cell receptor beta chains derived from one specimen sequenced in a study of blood T cell repertoires in COVID-19. Sequenced by immunoSEQ multiplex PCR; TCRdb stores in-frame clones only, minus some. The repertoire holds 100,000 to 150,000 clones, about 89% seen once, with about an eighth in the top ten. The source material was peripheral blood. All receptors come from a woman aged 65 to 85 with COVID-19, enrolled during active disease.

V and J are TRBV29-1 and TRBJ2-3; 9 positions match TRBD2. Looked up from germline, CDR1 is SQVTM and CDR2 is ANQGSEA. The trim removed 4 bases at V and 1 base at J, leaving 0 bases unmatched. The CDR3 has 13 residues. CDR3 region: CSVGLAGTDTQYF. As DNA, the CDR3 is TGCAGCGTTGGACTAGCGGGCACAGATACGCAGTATTTT.

The chain recombines TRBV5-4 with TRBJ2-1; TRBD1 matches at 8 bases. The CDR3 is 14 residues long. Per germline, CDR1 SGHNT and CDR2 YYREEE (reference sequence). Trimming at V came to 7 bases and at J to 7 bases, leaving 10 bases not matched to a gene. CDR3 in amino acids: CASGGKTGGNEQFF. The CDR3 DNA sequence: TGTGCCAGCGGAGGTAAAACAGGGGGGAATGAGCAGTTCTTC.

V and J are TRBV5-1 and TRBJ2-3; TRBD1 might be the D (5 bases). CDR3 size: 16 residues. V was trimmed by 1 base and J by 0 bases, leaving 12 bases between them. Germline V CDR1 and CDR2: SGHRS, YFSETQ. The chain's CDR3 is CASSLTDRGSTDTQYF. CDR3 sequence (DNA): TGCGCCAGCAGCTTGACAGACAGAGGAAGCACAGATACGCAGTATTTT.

The chain uses TRBV21-1 and TRBJ2-6; TRBD1, as called in the table, went unchecked against the DNA. TRBV21-1 is designated a pseudogene. The CDR3 length is 19 residues. CDR3 protein: CASSKTAQGGGSGANVLTF. The CDR3 DNA reads TGTGCCAGCAGCAAAACGGCCCAGGGGGGAGGCTCTGGGGCCAACGTCCTGACTTTC.

This sequence joins TRBV5-6 and TRBJ2-5; 10 nucleotides line up with TRBD2. This CDR3 is 15 amino acids long. V trimming: 4 bases; J trimming: 2 bases; junction bases outside the gene matches: 5. Germline CDR1 reads SGHDT; CDR2 reads YYEEEE. The CDR3 coding sequence is TGTGCCAGCAGCGCGATACTAGCGGGGCAAGAGACCCAGTACTTC. It translates to CASSAILAGQETQYF. Combining the CDR3 with reference TRBV5-6 and TRBJ2-5 gives the whole variable domain DAGVTQSPTHLIKTRGQQVTLRCSPKSGHDTVSWYQQALGQGPQFIFQYYEEEERQRGNFPDRFSGHQFPNYSSELNVNALLLGDSALYLCASSAILAGQETQYFGPGTRLLVL.

The chain is built from TRBV30 and TRBJ2-1, with 9 bases that match TRBD2. The CDR3 length is 16 residues. V shed 3 bases, J shed 6 bases, and the junction held 12 bases outside the gene matches. Germline lookup yields CDR1 GTSNPN and CDR2 SVGIG (reference sequence). The DNA of the CDR3 is TGTGCCTGGAGCCCCGGCCTCGGCGGGGGGGCCAATGAGCAGTTCTTC. Its protein product is CAWSPGLGGGANEQFF.

The rearrangement joins TRBV18 to TRBJ1-1, with D tentatively TRBD1 (5 bases). CDR1 is KGHSH, CDR2 LQKENI, per germline. The length of the CDR3 is 13 residues. The V and J ends lost 6 bases and 2 bases respectively, with 10 bases between them. The CDR3 here is CASSVQGNTEAFF. The CDR3 nucleotides are TGTGCCAGCTCGGTCCAGGGAAACACTGAAGCTTTCTTT.

Notes on this clone: A junction boundary mismatches the germline segment, possibly from a read error. The chain is built from TRBV28 and TRBJ1-2; maybe TRBD1 (5 bases). CDR1 is MDHEN, CDR2 SYDVKM, per germline. The CDR3 has 13 residues. The CDR3 loop is CASSLWPGGSGIF. In nucleotides, the CDR3 is TGTGCCAGCAGTTTATGGCCGGGGGGTTCAGGGATCTTC.

This chain links TRBV7-2 with TRBJ1-5; 8 nucleotides agree with TRBD1. After removal of 5 bases from V and 7 bases from J, the junction contained 10 bases not matched to a gene. The CDR3 covers 15 residues. Germline CDR1 and CDR2: SGHTA and FQGNSA. CDR3 residues: CASSIAGTGGQPQHF. CDR3 nucleotide sequence: TGTGCCAGCAGCATCGCCGGGACAGGAGGACAGCCCCAGCATTTT.

Concerning this clone itself: The junction differs from germline at one of its ends, possibly a read error. V usage is TRBV5-8 and J usage is TRBJ2-3; 9 bases are shared with TRBD1. From germline, CDR1 is SGHTS and CDR2 YDEGEE. The CDR3 is 12 residues long. The CDR3 sequence: CASSRRDRALRF. Written as DNA, the CDR3 is TGTGCCAGCAGCCGCCGGGACAGGGCTTTACGCTTT.

The V gene is TRBV7-3, the J gene TRBJ2-1; D unclear. The CDR3 totals 12 residues. V was trimmed by 2 bases and J by 6 bases, leaving 5 bases between them. Looked up from germline, CDR1 is SGHTA and CDR2 is FQGTGA. The CDR3 here is CASSLGFNEQFF. The CDR3, as DNA: TGTGCCAGCAGCTTAGGCTTCAATGAGCAGTTCTTC. Using reference TRBV7-3 and TRBJ2-1 for the parts outside the CDR3, the full variable domain is GAGVSQTPSNKVTEKGKYVELRCDPISGHTALYWYRQSLGQGPEFLIYFQGTGAADDSGLPNDRFFAVRPEGSVSTLKIQRTERGDSAVYLCASSLGFNEQFFGPGTRLTVL.

The genes are TRBV29-1 and TRBJ2-1; tentatively, D is TRBD1 (5 bases). V was pared by 4 bases and J by 3 bases, with 10 bases between. CDR3 length: 13 residues. Per the germline V gene, CDR1 is SQVTM and CDR2 is ANQGSEA. CDR3 amino acids: CSVVTGYYNEQFF. For the CDR3, the DNA is TGCAGCGTTGTCACAGGTTACTACAATGAGCAGTTCTTC.

The chain carries TRBV5-1 and TRBJ1-5; TRBD1 aligns across 7 bases. Germline-derived CDR1 and CDR2 are SGHRS and YFSETQ. CDR3 length: 16 residues. Trimming at V came to 0 bases and at J to 2 bases, leaving 5 bases not matched to a gene. In DNA form, the CDR3 reads TGCGCCAGCAGCTTGGAACCAGGGGGAGGCAATCAGCCCCAGCATTTT. It specifies CASSLEPGGGNQPQHF.

The chain has TRBV18 and TRBJ1-2; 7 bases map to TRBD1. The germline V gene encodes CDR1 KGHSH and CDR2 LQKENI. J lost 6 bases, V lost 2 bases, and 3 bases had no gene match. The CDR3 extends over 13 amino acids. The CDR3 DNA follows: TGTGCCAGCTCACCAGAGGGGGCGGATGGCTACACCTTC. Protein product: CASSPEGADGYTF.

The chain joins TRBV25-1 to TRBJ2-3, with 7 bases matching TRBD1. Trimming removed 1 base from V and 3 bases from J; junction bases left unmatched: 7. Looked up from germline, CDR1 is MGHDK and CDR2 is SYGVNS. CDR3 size: 16 residues. CDR3 region: CASSESPGGKTDTQYF. The DNA of the CDR3 is TGTGCCAGCAGTGAATCTCCAGGGGGAAAAACAGATACGCAGTATTTT.

The rearrangement uses TRBV7-9 and TRBJ1-3; possibly TRBD1 for D (6 bases). The CDR3 runs to 14 residues. Germline V gene lookup returns CDR1 SEHNR and CDR2 FQNEAQ (reference sequence). The germline V and J ends were trimmed by 6 bases and 4 bases, with 13 bases remaining between them. For the CDR3, the DNA is TGTGCCAGCAGGCCGACAGGTACGGGAAACACCATATATTTT. Its translation: CASRPTGTGNTIYF.

V gene TRBV7-9 combines with J gene TRBJ1-5; weak D call: TRBD1 (5 bases). The CDR3 runs 15 residues. The germline CDR1 and CDR2 sequences are SEHNR and FQNEAQ (reference sequence). The V end lost 1 base, the J end lost 2 bases, and 9 bases lay between the germline ends. CDR3 in amino acids: CASSLGGDRNQPQHF. The CDR3 region has the DNA TGTGCCAGCAGCTTAGGGGGGGACCGCAATCAGCCCCAGCATTTT.

The V gene is TRBV6-5, the J gene TRBJ2-7, with no clear D. The length of the CDR3 is 14 residues. Trimming removed 7 bases from V and 7 bases from J, with 20 bases in between. Germline CDR1 and CDR2: MNHEY and SVGAGI. The CDR3 DNA sequence: TGTGCCAGCACCCCCGGCAGGCCCGACCGGGAGCAGTACTTC. Its protein is CASTPGRPDREQYF.

This chain links TRBV6-1 with TRBJ2-7; the match to TRBD1 covers 7 bases. Germline assignment: CDR1 MNHNS and CDR2 SASEGT. After removal of 1 base from V and 3 bases from J, the junction contained 6 bases not matched to a gene. This CDR3 comprises 15 residues. Here the CDR3 DNA reads TGTGCCAGCAGTGAAGAAGGACAGGCGCTCTACGAGCAGTACTTC. It yields the protein CASSEEGQALYEQYF.

The V call is TRBV18, the J call TRBJ1-5; tentatively, D is TRBD1 (6 bases). Germline-derived CDR1 and CDR2 are KGHSH and LQKENI. V dropped 3 bases and J dropped 5 bases, with 11 bases sitting between them. The length of the CDR3 is 14 residues. The DNA of the CDR3 is TGTGCCAGCTCACCGGGAGGGGGTGATCAGCCCCAGCATTTT. This translates into CASSPGGGDQPQHF.

The J gene is TRBJ2-3, the V gene TRBV10-2; 7 bases line up with TRBD2. The V and J ends lost 4 bases and 3 bases, in that order; junction bases with no gene match: 7. Germline CDR1 and CDR2: WSHSY and SAAADI. The CDR3 consists of 15 residues. CDR3 nucleotides: TGCGCCAGCAGTGGTTTCGGGCGGGGGACAGATACGCAGTATTTT. Amino acids: CASSGFGRGTDTQYF.